This record looks at one T cell receptor beta chain sequence and its context. The antigen it binds to is not known. Within one base of it there is no much larger clone, and no base qualities were kept. CDR1 and CDR2, looked up from the germline V gene, are SGHTA and FQGNSA. V is pared back by 4 bases and J by 5 bases, with 14 bases lying between the germline termini. Including the terminal cysteine and phenylalanine, the CDR3 comprises 14 residues. Only the CDR3 region is kept as DNA, spanning 42 bases read in frame from base 1. The data were taken from a study of T cell responses to AZD1222 COVID-19 vaccine (dated by TCRdb to about 2021). With respect to the entire study: TCR sequencing covered roughly 230 trial participants: some 210 given two doses of AZD1222 and approximately 25 given two doses of MenACWY control vaccine. Trial participants were enrolled into age subgroups of 18-55, 56-69 and 70-plus years, which contained 148, 28 and 57 TCR-sequenced participants, respectively.

The research as a whole found: Conclusions about previously exposed vaccinees are limited, since just five to seven AZD1222 recipients were seropositive for SARS-CoV-2 at baseline. Most participants were white British and females outnumbered males, and the authors suggested that clonal diversity may have been underestimated. The vaccine-associated CD4 TCRs covered the entire spike protein, and the dominant responses fell in regions 160-218 and 743-854. Because no day 14 peak-response samples were available, repertoires were characterized only after the peak T cell response. After two AZD1222 doses, both the breadth and the depth of spike-specific TCRs were significantly higher than at day 0 and than in MenACWY recipients. In the small 56-69-year group, the increase in depth fell short of significance, most likely because of low power. Nearly half of unique spike-specific TCRs reportedly recognized epitopes outside regions mutated in the B.1.351 and B.1.1.7 variants.

The CDR3 regions of human TCRbeta chains were analyzed by immunosequencing. The original methods were these. TCRs in the repertoires were compared against a reference library of SARS-CoV-2-specific TCRs that had been generated with the MIRA antigen-specificity platform. Breadth was defined as the fraction of unique TCRs that were SARS-CoV-2-associated, and depth was defined as the fraction of total T cells that were SARS-CoV-2-associated. Using the MIRA data, every spike-specific TCR was mapped to the spike region that the TCR reacted to and assigned to either a CD4 or a CD8 class. Log10-transformed breadth and depth values were compared by one-way ANOVA with Sidak's multiple comparisons tests. Entries here come from immuneACCESS through TCRdb and include only in-frame sequences with V and J called. Some clones fail to appear in such tables; in the studies checked, an unresolved V gene covers under half of the shortfall, and the cause of the remainder is unknown. V, J and clone size derive from that table, while D and trimming were established from the DNA sequence. The sample table contains about 78,000 clones; only one count was recorded for around 90% of them. 4% to 5.5% of the sample is taken by the ten largest.

The time point label on this specimen signifies: baseline before first vaccination. The intended sense of this specimen's treatment or condition label: meningococcal conjugate vaccine given as trial control. Samples from vaccinated people were obtained from the UK trials COV001 and COV002, which included a single-blind randomized controlled phase 2/3 trial of AZD1222 (ChAdOx1 nCoV-19) in healthy adults. Trial participant PBMC samples were collected at day 0 and day 28 after the second dose for TCRbeta chain sequencing. The chain employs TRBV7-2 and TRBJ1-2; the D gene identity is not certain. The source of this sequence is an adult in good health. Sequenced here: peripheral blood, sampled on day 0 of MenACWY control vaccination. CDR3 region: CASSSTSGGYGYTF. The bases read TGTGCCAGCAGCTCAACATCAGGAGGGTATGGCTACACCTTC.